Listed below are T cell receptor beta chains from one sample, sequenced in a study of blood T cell repertoires in COVID-19. Clones were sequenced by immunoSEQ multiplex PCR, and TCRdb holds only the in-frame ones, with some missing. The profile shows under 300,000 clones, approximately 79% of them singletons. Material: peripheral blood. These TCRs come from a woman aged 80 or over with active or convalescent COVID-19. The CDR3 runs from the conserved cysteine through the conserved F or W. A D gene is named only where the DNA matches it firmly.

CASSEDRGRPGNTEAFF	TRBJ1-1	17	-	TRBV21-1
CASSSLRGVPETQYF	TRBJ2-5	15	-	TRBV11-2
CASSLVNQETQYF	TRBJ2-5	13	-	TRBV7-2
CASSLAGGSWNEQFF	TRBJ2-1	15	TRBD2	TRBV2
CASSLEGSGGGNEQFF	TRBJ2-1	16	TRBD2	TRBV11-2
CASSWTETGELFF	TRBJ2-2	13	-	TRBV5-1
CASSPLNTEAFF	TRBJ1-1	12	-	TRBV28
CASSLQGNTIYF	TRBJ1-3	12	-	TRBV14
CASSFPGQLNTEAFF	TRBJ1-1	15	TRBD1	TRBV7-8
CASTRSRGGHSTEAFF	TRBJ1-1	16	-	TRBV6-6
CASSPPPGSNTEAFF	TRBJ1-1	15	-	TRBV18
CASSNHSPMGQGRGYTF	TRBJ1-2	17	-	TRBV28
CASLRGNSNQPQHF	TRBJ1-5	14	-	TRBV2